The T cell receptor (beta chain) described here comes from a study of lymphopenia after photon versus proton radiotherapy. Study findings and constraints: After the lymphocyte nadir, photon-treated repertoires showed oligoclonal expansion, especially of CD8+ Temra cells. Under photons, naive T cells and diversity fell while effector/memory populations rose.

CDR1 and CDR2 (germline): MDHEN, SYDVKM. Trimming left V 3 bases short and J 5 bases short, with 19 bases between. The CDR3 extends over 16 amino acids. Libraries were prepared by immunoSEQ multiplex PCR; TCRdb keeps only in-frame clonotypes and omits some of them. The sample has almost 25,000 clones; over 80% are singletons. This clone was seen only once. Antigen: not known. The gene calls are TRBV28 and TRBJ1-1; D not certain. This TCR was sampled from a woman in her seventies with pancreatic cancer. Sequenced here: peripheral blood, sampled from a patient treated with proton-based radiotherapy. Here the CDR3 DNA reads TGTGCCAGCAGTTTTCCCCATCACGTGGTGGGGACTGAAGCTTTCTTT. Protein product: CASSFPHHVVGTEAFF.